The rows below give T cell receptor beta chains drawn from one sample of a study of blood T cell repertoires in COVID-19. Generated by immunoSEQ multiplex PCR, the TCRdb table keeps only in-frame clones and is missing some. The sample has 180,000 or so clones, approximately 83% seen once. The sequencing sample was made of peripheral blood. All receptors come from a man between 60 and 70 years old with acute or convalescent COVID-19. Each CDR3 is given with its conserved first and last residue. The order of the fields is CDR3 protein, CDR3 length, V gene, J gene, D gene. The D gene is left open where the match is weak.

CDR3 protein: CASSRVRDRRREQYF
CDR3 length: 15
V gene: TRBV4-1
J gene: TRBJ2-7
D gene: TRBD1

CDR3 protein: CATKTSGYNEQFF
CDR3 length: 13
V gene: TRBV6-5
J gene: TRBJ2-1
D gene: TRBD2

CDR3 protein: CASSLQKNTEAFF
CDR3 length: 13
V gene: TRBV7-3
J gene: TRBJ1-1
D gene: NA

CDR3 protein: CASSQARLADTYEQYF
CDR3 length: 16
V gene: TRBV3-1/TRBV3-2
J gene: TRBJ2-7
D gene: TRBD2

CDR3 protein: CASTPAGANVLTF
CDR3 length: 13
V gene: TRBV6-5
J gene: TRBJ2-6
D gene: NA

CDR3 protein: CSGGFRETQYF
CDR3 length: 11
V gene: TRBV29-1
J gene: TRBJ2-5
D gene: NA

CDR3 protein: CASSEEWQDTQETQYF
CDR3 length: 16
V gene: TRBV25-1
J gene: TRBJ2-5
D gene: NA

CDR3 protein: CSARGGETQYF
CDR3 length: 11
V gene: TRBV29-1
J gene: TRBJ2-5
D gene: NA

CDR3 protein: CASSYYRGRTDTQYF
CDR3 length: 15
V gene: TRBV5-8
J gene: TRBJ2-3
D gene: TRBD1

CDR3 protein: CASSPGTAENGYTF
CDR3 length: 14
V gene: TRBV18
J gene: TRBJ1-2
D gene: TRBD1

CDR3 protein: CATSPGTGGYNEQFF
CDR3 length: 15
V gene: TRBV24-1
J gene: TRBJ2-1
D gene: TRBD1

CDR3 protein: CASSGAGTEGLGYTF
CDR3 length: 15
V gene: TRBV13
J gene: TRBJ1-2
D gene: TRBD1

CDR3 protein: CASSSGLAGELFF
CDR3 length: 13
V gene: TRBV18
J gene: TRBJ2-2
D gene: NA

CDR3 protein: CASSQADRGLGNTIYF
CDR3 length: 16
V gene: TRBV14
J gene: TRBJ1-3
D gene: TRBD1

CDR3 protein: CSGSPTGSTEAFF
CDR3 length: 13
V gene: TRBV29-1
J gene: TRBJ1-1
D gene: TRBD1

CDR3 protein: CASSDRASGSRETQYF
CDR3 length: 16
V gene: TRBV10-2
J gene: TRBJ2-5
D gene: TRBD2

CDR3 protein: CASNRGRDNSPLHF
CDR3 length: 14
V gene: TRBV10-2
J gene: TRBJ1-6
D gene: NA

CDR3 protein: CASSGPGQLDTEAFF
CDR3 length: 15
V gene: TRBV2
J gene: TRBJ1-1
D gene: TRBD1

CDR3 protein: CASRRTGNQPQHF
CDR3 length: 13
V gene: TRBV27
J gene: TRBJ1-5
D gene: NA

CDR3 protein: CASGLGGVTEAFF
CDR3 length: 13
V gene: TRBV12-5
J gene: TRBJ1-1
D gene: NA

CDR3 protein: CASSSPRDRITDTQYF
CDR3 length: 16
V gene: TRBV5-4
J gene: TRBJ2-3
D gene: TRBD1

CDR3 protein: CASSELSNQPQHF
CDR3 length: 13
V gene: TRBV6-1
J gene: TRBJ1-5
D gene: NA

CDR3 protein: CASSARSEKLFF
CDR3 length: 12
V gene: TRBV7-9
J gene: TRBJ1-4
D gene: NA

CDR3 protein: CASSYIPGQGQGEQFF
CDR3 length: 16
V gene: TRBV5-5
J gene: TRBJ2-1
D gene: TRBD1

CDR3 protein: CASSLVAANYGYTF
CDR3 length: 14
V gene: TRBV5-1
J gene: TRBJ1-2
D gene: NA

CDR3 protein: CASSLVRRPHEQYF
CDR3 length: 14
V gene: TRBV11-2
J gene: TRBJ2-7
D gene: NA

CDR3 protein: CASTGQGVEAFF
CDR3 length: 12
V gene: TRBV4-2
J gene: TRBJ1-1
D gene: TRBD1

CDR3 protein: CASSWGGLATYNEQFF
CDR3 length: 16
V gene: TRBV11-3
J gene: TRBJ2-1
D gene: TRBD2

CDR3 protein: CASSHAGLSGANVLTF
CDR3 length: 16
V gene: TRBV7-6
J gene: TRBJ2-6
D gene: NA

CDR3 protein: CASSYGTINQPQHF
CDR3 length: 14
V gene: TRBV6-6
J gene: TRBJ1-5
D gene: NA

CDR3 protein: CASSHDSFGLYEQYF
CDR3 length: 15
V gene: TRBV5-1
J gene: TRBJ2-7
D gene: NA

CDR3 protein: CARQALDTDTQYF
CDR3 length: 13
V gene: TRBV30
J gene: TRBJ2-3
D gene: NA

CDR3 protein: CASSYLGTGGYNEQFF
CDR3 length: 16
V gene: TRBV6-5
J gene: TRBJ2-1
D gene: TRBD1

CDR3 protein: CASHGQGGRNTEAFF
CDR3 length: 15
V gene: TRBV18
J gene: TRBJ1-1
D gene: TRBD1

CDR3 protein: CASSQDWSSYEQYF
CDR3 length: 14
V gene: TRBV4-2
J gene: TRBJ2-7
D gene: NA

CDR3 protein: CASSDLQGHEQFF
CDR3 length: 13
V gene: TRBV19
J gene: TRBJ2-1
D gene: TRBD1

CDR3 protein: CASSRGGRADYGYTF
CDR3 length: 15
V gene: TRBV18
J gene: TRBJ1-2
D gene: NA

CDR3 protein: CASSQASGPNTGELFF
CDR3 length: 16
V gene: TRBV14
J gene: TRBJ2-2
D gene: NA

CDR3 protein: CASRTGGRSAIYF
CDR3 length: 13
V gene: TRBV7-2
J gene: TRBJ1-3
D gene: NA

CDR3 protein: CASSLDGTGEWETQYF
CDR3 length: 16
V gene: TRBV5-1
J gene: TRBJ2-5
D gene: TRBD1